Given below is one TCR beta chain in context. Its specific antigen is unknown. No much larger clone is present one base from it, and per-base qualities are unavailable. This specimen belongs to a study of T cell responses to AZD1222 COVID-19 vaccine (dated by TCRdb to about 2021). Background for the entire study: A total of over 230 trial participants underwent TCR sequencing, of whom about 210 received two doses of AZD1222 and about 25 received two doses of the MenACWY control vaccine. Enrollment into the trials was organized by age into subgroups of 18-55, 56-69 and 70-plus years, and those subgroups contained roughly 150, 30 and 60 TCR-sequenced participants, respectively. Results the study describes overall, beyond this receptor: No day 14 peak-response samples were available, so repertoires were characterized only after the peak T cell response. Conclusions about previously exposed vaccinees are limited, since just a handful of AZD1222 recipients were seropositive for SARS-CoV-2 at baseline. Most participants were white British and females outnumbered males, and the authors suggested that clonal diversity may have been underestimated. Reportedly, close to half of the unique spike-specific TCRs recognized epitopes lying outside the regions that are mutated in the B.1.351 and B.1.1.7 variants. The vaccine-associated CD4 TCRs covered the entire spike protein, and the dominant responses fell in regions 160-218 and 743-854. Spike-specific TCR breadth and depth rose significantly after two AZD1222 doses compared with day 0 and with MenACWY recipients. The 56-69-year group was small, and its depth increase did not reach significance, likely because of low power.

Ends trimmed: V by 5 bases, J by 6 bases; bases unmatched to a gene: 8. For CDR1 and CDR2, the germline V gene lists KGHSH and LQKENI. Including the terminal cysteine and phenylalanine, the CDR3 comprises 15 residues. CDR3 DNA is the only sequence kept; it has 45 bases, read in frame from the first base. According to the study, the label for this sample's time point signals: about 28 days (+/-7) after the second vaccine dose. AZD1222 recipients whose second dose came at about 4 weeks and those whose second dose came at about 12 weeks were combined into one group, since spike-specific TCR depth and breadth did not differ between the two schedules. The vaccinee samples were drawn from two UK trials, COV001 and COV002, one of which was a single-blind randomized controlled phase 2/3 trial testing AZD1222 (ChAdOx1 nCoV-19) in healthy adults. For TCRbeta chain sequencing, PBMC samples were collected from trial participants at day 0 and at day 28 after the second dose.

The CDR3 regions of human TCRbeta chains were subjected to immunosequencing. For the original study's pipeline: TCRs in the repertoires were matched against a reference library of SARS-CoV-2-specific TCRs that had been generated with the MIRA antigen-specificity platform. Breadth was defined as the fraction of unique TCRs that were SARS-CoV-2-associated, and depth was defined as the fraction of total T cells that were SARS-CoV-2-associated. Using the MIRA data, each spike-specific TCR was assigned both to the spike region to which the TCR was reactive and to a CD4 or CD8 class. Log10-transformed breadth and depth values were compared by one-way ANOVA with Sidak's multiple comparisons tests. TCRdb retrieved this table from immuneACCESS and kept in-frame rearrangements only. Not all clones are present; in checked studies, unresolved V genes account for under half, and no reason is known for the remainder. Clone size and V and J calls were adopted from that table, with D and trimming inferred from the DNA. This sample has about 150,000 clones in its table, and about 89% of those were observed once. The ten largest clonotypes hold 3.8% of the sample.

The TCR was taken from an adult who received the AZD1222 COVID-19 vaccine. The input for sequencing was peripheral blood, taken 28 days after the second AZD1222 dose. The chain is made from TRBV18 and TRBJ1-5, with 9 bases in between that match TRBD1. The DNA is TGTGCCAGCTCAGAGGACAGGGGCGGTTTTCAGCCCCAGCATTTT. Translated, this gives CASSEDRGGFQPQHF.